Included here is one TCR beta chain sequence, with context. This sample is part of a study of OX40 agonist ivuxolimab in advanced cancers. The protocol was immunoSEQ multiplex PCR, while the TCRdb copy is restricted to in-frame clones and leaves out a portion. The sample contains approximately 81,000 clones, about 88% of which appear only once. Germline CDR1 and CDR2: SGHTA and FQGNSA. This CDR3 has 15 amino acids. The V end was cut by 5 bases, the J end by 7 bases, with 15 bases between. The sequence came from an adult with an advanced solid tumor such as melanoma, head and neck, liver or kidney cancer. The chain recombines TRBV7-2 with TRBJ1-6, with TRBD1 as a possible D gene (5 bases). Sequences were derived from CD4+ or CD8+ T cells sorted from blood, sampled in a trial of the OX40 agonist ivuxolimab. The CDR3 sequence is CASSLGGVFNSPLHF. CDR3 nucleotides: TGTGCCAGCAGCCTGGGGGGGGTATTCAATTCACCCCTCCACTTT.